The rows below give T cell receptor beta chains drawn from one sample of a study of blood T cell repertoires in COVID-19. Clones were read by immunoSEQ multiplex PCR, and TCRdb kept only the in-frame ones, dropping some. This sample has some 250,000 clones; more than 80% occur once, and the top ten carry around 7.5%. The sequencing input was peripheral blood. The source is a woman aged 80 or over with COVID-19, enrolled during active disease. CDR3s include the opening cysteine and the closing phenylalanine or tryptophan.

v_gene: TRBV14; CDR3aa: CASSQARVSGANVLTF
v_gene: TRBV6-5; CDR3aa: CASSYGGGSYNEQFF
v_gene: TRBV19; CDR3aa: CASSPEQGAFNEQFF
v_gene: TRBV9; CDR3aa: CASSVGVAGGNNEQFF
v_gene: TRBV7-9; CDR3aa: CASTLGQGGKTNEKLFF
v_gene: TRBV7-2; CDR3aa: CASSLEASGRMNTQYF
v_gene: TRBV24-1; CDR3aa: CATSVWGQKNTEAFF
v_gene: TRBV18; CDR3aa: CASSRAGTSGNREQFF
v_gene: TRBV18; CDR3aa: CASSPAGAGNTIYF
v_gene: TRBV19; CDR3aa: CASSMIQSGNTIYF
v_gene: TRBV12-5; CDR3aa: CASGYSLAWRENTEAFF
v_gene: TRBV7-2; CDR3aa: CASSLVRANSPLHF
v_gene: TRBV9; CDR3aa: CASSVGTRQYNEQFF
v_gene: TRBV6-5; CDR3aa: CASRPTGLGYGYTF
v_gene: TRBV5-8; CDR3aa: CASSSIQTGTGVTDTQYF
v_gene: TRBV19; CDR3aa: CASSRSGTYEQYF
v_gene: TRBV3-1/TRBV3-2; CDR3aa: CASSLTGSGGYEQYF
v_gene: TRBV5-4; CDR3aa: CASSGLQGISEQFF
v_gene: TRBV15; CDR3aa: CATSREFRGAYNSPLHF
v_gene: TRBV6-6; CDR3aa: CASTTTGDSNQPQHF
v_gene: TRBV3-1/TRBV3-2; CDR3aa: CASSQDPQLITF
v_gene: TRBV2; CDR3aa: CASSEAGLISGNTIYF
v_gene: TRBV2; CDR3aa: CASSDRGVQYF
v_gene: TRBV28; CDR3aa: CASSPRTGNNSPLHF
v_gene: TRBV6-1; CDR3aa: CASSEGELRVRETQYF
v_gene: TRBV28; CDR3aa: CASGRGPPLHF